The entry below gives a single T cell receptor beta chain sequence along with its context. Its antigen is not identified. The source of the sample is a study of cytomegalovirus exposure and HLA in healthy donors. Use of 60 Vbeta and 13 Jbeta primers characterized the PCR. Method: immunoSEQ multiplex PCR; TCRdb's copy keeps in-frame clones and lacks some. Of around 130,000 clones detected, 75% to 90% appear once; the ten largest clones hold about 7%. Study-level points and caveats: With DRB1 most and HLA-C fewest, TCR association rates differed between HLA loci in a later analysis.

The CDR3 is 15 residues long. Germline assignment: CDR1 SGDLS and CDR2 YYNGEE. V gave up 4 bases and J gave up 4 bases; unmatched junction bases: 6. This rearrangement joins TRBV9 to TRBJ2-1; 9 positions match TRBD1. Sequenced material: PBMCs. This sequence originates from a woman aged 25 to 39 in good health and CMV-seropositive. The CDR3 sequence is CASSPGQGRYNEQFF. The DNA for the CDR3 is TGTGCCAGCAGCCCGGGACAGGGCAGGTACAATGAGCAGTTCTTC.